Below are 30 T cell receptor beta chains sequenced from a single sample in a study (dated by TCRdb to about 2016). Library preparation employed RT-PCR. Data came from an Illumina MiSeq. The public sequencing data were trimmed at Q25 with fastp and processed into clonotypes with MiXCR by TCRdb, which kept only in-frame beta chains. A single entry per CDR3 protein holds the most common genes and DNA from its merged rows. Across this sample there are hundreds of thousands of distinct CDR3 sequences, with 11% to 15% seen only once. Clones ranked in the top ten supply 3.6% of the sample. Material: memory CD4+ T cells from blood. These receptor sequences come from a female donor in good health, serving as a healthy control.

This clonotype has just a few counts. The chain combines TRBV7-2 with TRBJ1-5, with D perhaps TRBD1 (5 bases). From germline, CDR1 is SGHTA and CDR2 FQGNSA. The CDR3 loop spans 15 amino acids. The germline V and J ends were trimmed by 5 bases and 4 bases, with 15 bases remaining between them. CDR3 nucleotides: TGTGCCAGCAGCAAAACCGGGACCACTAATCAGCCCCAGCATTTT. It encodes CASSKTGTTNQPQHF.

This clonotype turned up a few times. V is TRBV27 and J is TRBJ2-5; a possible D gene is TRBD2 (5 bases). Deletions cut 5 bases from V and 2 bases from J, with 24 bases between. The CDR3 contains 18 residues. Looked up from germline, CDR1 is MNHEY and CDR2 is SMNVEV (reference sequence). In nucleotides, the CDR3 is TGTGCCAGCAGTAGACTAAGCGGCACCTACTTAGGGCAAGAGACCCAGTACTTC. This encodes CASSRLSGTYLGQETQYF.

This clonotype appeared a few times. This rearrangement joins TRBV7-2 to TRBJ2-1; D uncertain. Trimming took off 4 bases at V and 0 bases at J, with 7 bases between the two ends. The CDR3 covers 14 residues. CDR1 is SGHTA, CDR2 FQGNSA, per germline. CDR3 residues: CASSSDSSYNEQFF. The CDR3 DNA reads as TGTGCCAGCAGCTCGGATAGCTCCTACAATGAGCAGTTCTTC.

J is TRBJ2-1 and V is TRBV5-6; 13 bases line up with TRBD2. V lost 4 bases to trimming and J lost 8 bases; unmatched junction nucleotides: 6. Germline V gene sequence: CDR1 SGHDT, CDR2 YYEEEE. The CDR3 runs to 15 residues. The CDR3 DNA reads as TGTGCCAGCAGCCCCGGACTAGCGGGAGTTTATGAGCAGTTCTTC. Translation gives CASSPGLAGVYEQFF.

The chain has TRBV4-2 and TRBJ2-7; D is ambiguous. V was clipped by 0 bases and J by 2 bases, with 11 bases between them. The germline V gene encodes CDR1 LGHNA and CDR2 YNFKEQ. The CDR3 consists of 15 residues. For the CDR3, the DNA is TGTGCCAGCAGCCAAGAAGGGCAAGGCGCCTACGAGCAGTACTTC. Translation: CASSQEGQGAYEQYF.

Turning to this clonotype: Given the absence of the conserved phenylalanine or tryptophan at the CDR3 end, a read error is likely. This chain connects TRBV6-2 or TRBV6-3 to TRBJ1-1; 7 bases map to TRBD1. The CDR3 covers 13 residues. V lost 6 bases, J lost 3 bases, and 4 bases stayed unmatched. Germline V gene data show CDR1 as MNHEY and CDR2 as SVGEGT. The CDR3 nucleotides read TGTGCCAGCAGACAGGGGTTGGACACTGAAGCTTTCCTT. Translation gives CASRQGLDTEAFL.

This clonotype was observed many times. The chain joins TRBV4-3 to TRBJ2-7; D gene uncertain. With 0 bases removed from V and 0 bases from J, the gap between germline ends came to 3 bases. This CDR3 has 13 amino acids. CDR1 and CDR2 from the germline V gene are LGHNA and YSLEER. CDR3 bases: TGCGCCAGCAGCCAAGACGTCTCCTACGAGCAGTACTTC. Translation gives CASSQDVSYEQYF.

This chain uses TRBV20-1 with TRBJ1-2; no firm D call. The CDR3 totals 15 residues. The V gene lost 4 bases and the J gene lost 8 bases, with 23 bases spanning the gap. Germline lookup yields CDR1 DFQATT and CDR2 SNEGSKA (reference sequence). This CDR3 is CSAIEHGLGGEGYTF. The CDR3 coding sequence is TGCAGTGCTATCGAACACGGACTGGGAGGAGAGGGCTACACCTTC.

The table lists this clonotype with a few counts. The V call is TRBV5-1, the J call TRBJ2-1, with TRBD2 identical over 7 bases. The CDR3 loop spans 15 amino acids. Germline V CDR1 and CDR2: SGHRS, YFSETQ. V shed 4 bases and J 11 bases; nucleotides not matched to a gene: 15. CDR3 sequence reads: CASSTRGPGTNKQFF. The DNA of the CDR3 is TGCGCCAGCAGCACGCGGGGTCCCGGGACTAATAAGCAGTTCTTC.

The chain recombines TRBV29-1 with TRBJ1-1, with 8 bases aligning to TRBD1. CDR1 is SQVTM and CDR2 is ANQGSEA in the germline V gene. V shed 7 bases, J shed 0 bases, and the junction held 10 bases outside the gene matches. The CDR3 consists of 15 residues. The CDR3 protein is CSGRGQGSMNTEAFF. The CDR3 nucleotides read TGCAGCGGCCGAGGACAGGGATCAATGAACACTGAAGCTTTCTTT.

In its sample, this clonotype was seen many times. The CDR3 DNA is TGTGCCAGCAGTAAAGGGGGTCTGGGCTCCTACAATGAGCAGTTCTTC. It encodes CASSKGGLGSYNEQFF. The chain uses TRBV6-5 and TRBJ2-1; D is perhaps TRBD1 (6 bases). The CDR3 runs 16 residues. Between the trimmed V and J ends, which lost 5 bases and 0 bases, there was a span of 14 bases. Per the germline V gene, CDR1 is MNHEY and CDR2 is SVGAGI.

This clonotype was detected a few times. The chain combines TRBV27 with TRBJ2-6, with D uncertain. Trimming took off 8 bases at V and 9 bases at J, with 20 bases between the two ends. This CDR3 comprises 15 residues. Germline V gene lookup returns CDR1 MNHEY and CDR2 SMNVEV (reference sequence). CDR3 nucleotide sequence: TGTGCCAGCCGAACCAAGGCCCAAACCAGCAACGTCCTGACTTTC. This sequence encodes CASRTKAQTSNVLTF.

This clonotype was detected ten times or more. The V gene is TRBV30, the J gene TRBJ1-5; maybe TRBD1 (6 bases). V was trimmed by 1 base and J by 6 bases, leaving 16 bases between them. The CDR3 loop spans 15 amino acids. Germline V gene sequence: CDR1 GTSNPN, CDR2 SVGIG (reference sequence). Here the CDR3 DNA reads TGTGCCTGGAGTGGTCTAGGGGGGCGAGGTCAGCCCCAGCATTTT. The encoded protein is CAWSGLGGRGQPQHF.

The gene calls are TRBV5-1 and TRBJ2-1; 7 nucleotides match TRBD1. This CDR3 has 16 amino acids. The J segment lost 0 bases and the V segment lost 4 bases, leaving 7 bases of the junction unmatched. Looked up from germline, CDR1 is SGHRS and CDR2 is YFSETQ. This chain's CDR3 is CASSGTGASSYNEQFF. The CDR3 DNA sequence: TGCGCCAGCAGCGGAACAGGGGCCAGCTCCTACAATGAGCAGTTCTTC.

This clonotype has only a few counts. The chain carries TRBV27 and TRBJ2-2; possibly TRBD1 for D (5 bases). The CDR3 is made up of 15 amino acids. In germline, CDR1 is MNHEY, CDR2 SMNVEV (reference sequence). With 6 bases removed from V and 5 bases from J, the gap between germline ends came to 16 bases. CDR3 nucleotide sequence: TGTGCCAGCAGAGTTAGGGGAATCGGGACCGGGGAGCTGTTTTTT. Protein: CASRVRGIGTGELFF.

This clonotype was counted ten times or more. The rearrangement joins TRBV12-3 or TRBV12-4 to TRBJ2-2; no reliable D call. Trimming left V 3 bases short and J 3 bases short, with 5 bases between. The CDR3 covers 13 residues. CDR3 amino acids: CASSFRDTGELFF. The DNA of the CDR3 is TGTGCCAGCAGTTTTCGGGACACCGGGGAGCTGTTTTTT.

CDR3 nucleotide sequence: TGTGCCAGCAGCCAAGGCGGGTCGTTCGCAAACATTCAGTACTTC. As protein: CASSQGGSFANIQYF. The rearrangement joins TRBV14 to TRBJ2-4, with a possible D match to TRBD2 (5 bases). The germline V gene encodes CDR1 SGHDN and CDR2 FVKESK. Trimming took off 1 base at V and 6 bases at J, with 13 bases between the two ends. This CDR3 region has 15 residues.

A few counts support this clonotype. A much larger clone lies a single base off, so this may be a read error. J is TRBJ2-3 and V is TRBV6-1, with 7 bases aligning to TRBD1. Germline lookup yields CDR1 MNHNS and CDR2 SASEGT. The CDR3 covers 13 residues. V lost 2 bases and J lost 5; bases outside the gene matches: 1. The CDR3 DNA sequence: TGTGCCAGCAGTGAACAGGGGGTAGATACGCAGTATTTT. Translation: CASSEQGVDTQYF.

The rearrangement links TRBV20-1 to TRBJ2-7, with D tentatively TRBD2 (6 bases). Germline V gene lookup returns CDR1 DFQATT and CDR2 SNEGSKA (reference sequence). V was pared by 6 bases and J by 2 bases, with 14 bases between. CDR3 size: 13 residues. CDR3 sequence reads: CSAPKPGAYEQYF. The DNA of the CDR3 is TGCAGTGCCCCGAAGCCGGGGGCCTACGAGCAGTACTTC.

The rearrangement joins TRBV9 to TRBJ2-1; perhaps TRBD2 as D (5 bases). Germline V gene lookup returns CDR1 SGDLS and CDR2 YYNGEE. This CDR3 has 11 residues. V shed 4 bases and J shed 10 bases, with 9 bases lying between them. CDR3: CASSKEREQFF. CDR3 DNA: TGTGCCAGCAGCAAGGAGCGGGAGCAGTTCTTC.

Ten or more counts support this clonotype. The rearrangement uses TRBV6-5 and TRBJ2-3, with no clear D. Trimming pared 3 bases from V and 0 bases from J, leaving 7 bases between. The CDR3 is 14 residues long. Germline V gives CDR1 MNHEY, CDR2 SVGAGI. CDR3: CASSYLQSTDTQYF. CDR3 sequence (DNA): TGTGCCAGCAGTTATCTCCAAAGCACAGATACGCAGTATTTT.

This clonotype was detected ten times or more. V usage is TRBV20-1 and J usage is TRBJ2-1; D call uncertain. V lost 0 bases and J 3 bases, leaving 9 bases between the germline ends. The CDR3 has 14 amino acids. The germline gives CDR1 DFQATT, CDR2 SNEGSKA (reference sequence). CDR3 residues: CSARDRTVYNEQFF. Written as DNA, the CDR3 is TGCAGTGCTAGAGATCGGACGGTCTACAATGAGCAGTTCTTC.

This clonotype was seen a few times. CDR3: CAISSDYSNQPQHF. CDR3 in DNA: TGTGCCATCAGTTCAGATTATAGCAATCAGCCCCAGCATTTT. This chain uses TRBV10-3 with TRBJ1-5; no clear D gene. The CDR3 spans 14 residues. The V gene lost 5 bases and the J gene lost 0 bases, with 8 bases spanning the gap. Per the germline V gene, CDR1 is ENHRY and CDR2 is SYGVKD.

The chain has TRBV20-1 and TRBJ1-1; D ambiguous. CDR1 and CDR2 from the germline V gene are DFQATT and SNEGSKA (reference sequence). The V gene lost 4 bases and the J gene lost 1 base, with 19 bases spanning the gap. The CDR3 contains 16 residues. CDR3 region: CSATSGLSGGNTEAFF. CDR3 DNA: TGCAGTGCTACCTCGGGCCTCAGTGGCGGGAACACTGAAGCTTTCTTT.

This clonotype was seen many times. The chain couples TRBV6-2 or TRBV6-3 to TRBJ2-5; TRBD1 is a possible D gene (6 bases). The germline V gene encodes CDR1 MNHEY and CDR2 SVGEGT. This CDR3 has 14 amino acids. V was clipped by 4 bases and J by 5 bases, with 14 bases between them. This CDR3 reads CASSWGRGLETQYF. The DNA for the CDR3 is TGTGCCAGCAGTTGGGGCAGGGGCCTGGAGACCCAGTACTTC.

This sequence joins TRBV7-2 and TRBJ1-5; TRBD1 agrees at 12 bases. Germline CDR1 is SGHTA and CDR2 is FQGNSA. The CDR3 totals 19 residues. V dropped 2 bases and J dropped 2; count of bases not matched to a gene: 10. The chain's CDR3 is CASSLMAGQGAGGNQPQHF. CDR3 DNA: TGTGCCAGCAGCTTAATGGCGGGACAGGGGGCAGGAGGCAATCAGCCCCAGCATTTT. Full variable domain (outside the CDR3, taken from reference TRBV7-2 and TRBJ1-5): GAGVSQSPSNKVTEKGKDVELRCDPISGHTALYWYRQSLGQGLEFLIYFQGNSAPDKSGLPSDRFSAERTGGSVSTLTIQRTQQEDSAVYLCASSLMAGQGAGGNQPQHFGDGTRLSIL.

This clonotype was seen repeatedly, ten times or more. The chain links TRBV7-2 to TRBJ2-1, with a possible D match to TRBD2 (5 bases). Germline V gene sequence: CDR1 SGHTA, CDR2 FQGNSA. V was cut by 7 bases and J by 9 bases, with 16 bases left in between. The CDR3 has 13 amino acids. The CDR3 DNA reads as TGTGCCAGCACCCAGATTCGGGGTCTTGAGCAGTTCTTC. Amino acid sequence: CASTQIRGLEQFF.

This clonotype occurred a few times. V gene TRBV15 combines with J gene TRBJ2-1; D possibly corresponds to TRBD2 (6 bases). Germline V gives CDR1 LNHNV, CDR2 YYDKDF (reference sequence). The CDR3 covers 16 residues. Trimming cost V 0 bases and J 9 bases, with 18 bases left between them. The CDR3 sequence: CATSREAAGSASEQFF. Here the CDR3 DNA reads TGTGCCACCAGCAGAGAGGCGGCGGGAAGCGCTAGTGAGCAGTTCTTC.

This clonotype was recorded a few times. This chain connects TRBV7-9 to TRBJ2-7; the D gene is possibly TRBD2 (5 bases). With 3 bases removed from V and 7 bases from J, the gap between germline ends came to 13 bases. The CDR3 length is 13 residues. The germline CDR1 and CDR2 sequences are SEHNR and FQNEAQ (reference sequence). CDR3 bases: TGTGCCAGCAGCTTCGACCGGGATGGGGAGCAGTACTTC. It yields the protein CASSFDRDGEQYF. Full variable domain (outside the CDR3, taken from reference TRBV7-9 and TRBJ2-7): DTGVSQNPRHKITKRGQNVTFRCDPISEHNRLYWYRQTLGQGPEFLTYFQNEAQLEKSRLLSDRFSAERPKGSFSTLEIQRTEQGDSAMYLCASSFDRDGEQYFGPGTRLTVT.

A few counts support this clonotype. V is TRBV2 and J is TRBJ2-3; possibly TRBD1 for D (6 bases). Between the trimmed V and J ends, which lost 6 bases and 2 bases, there was a span of 15 bases. Germline values: CDR1 SNHLY, CDR2 FYNNEI. There are 15 residues in the CDR3. The CDR3 sequence is CASSAGTRNTDTQYF. The CDR3 DNA follows: TGTGCCAGCAGCGCCGGGACACGAAACACAGATACGCAGTATTTT.